Detailed here is one T cell receptor (beta chain). The assay was immunoSEQ multiplex PCR, and TCRdb's table has in-frame clones only and misses some. This table has tens of thousands of clones, approximately 90% appearing once. The CDR3 runs to 16 residues. V was cut by 4 bases and J by 5 bases, with 20 bases left in between. Germline V gene data show CDR1 as MNHEY and CDR2 as SVGAGI. This sample was taken from a study of T cell responses to AZD1222 COVID-19 vaccine. The receptor was isolated from an adult who received the AZD1222 COVID-19 vaccine. Sequenced material: peripheral blood, taken 28 days after the second AZD1222 dose. The chain uses TRBV6-5 and TRBJ1-1; D perhaps matches TRBD1 (6 bases). CDR3 sequence reads: CASSLNDGGPWTEAFF. In DNA, the CDR3 is TGTGCCAGCAGTTTGAACGACGGGGGGCCGTGGACTGAAGCTTTCTTT.